What follows describes a single TCR beta chain. It lacks a known antigen. No quality values exist for individual bases; no much larger clone is one base distant. The data derive from a study of OX40 agonist ivuxolimab in advanced cancers. In terms of the full investigation: Ivuxolimab was an agonistic, fully human IgG2 monoclonal antibody directed against OX40 (CD134), a costimulatory receptor. Intravenous ivuxolimab was administered to patients every 2 weeks at six dose levels: 0.01, 0.1, 0.3, 1.5, 3 and 10 mg/kg. Of the approximately 50 dose-escalation patients, hepatocellular carcinoma was present in 19, melanoma in approximately 15, renal cell carcinoma in 9 and head and neck cancer in 9. In the dose-escalation cohort, around four fifths of patients were male, and the mean age was roughly 60 years, with a range of roughly 23 to 85. Prior anti-PD-1, anti-PD-L1 or anti-CTLA-4 therapy was permitted, and checkpoint inhibitors had been received by roughly 40% of dose-escalation patients. Partial responses were achieved by three dose-escalation patients, of whom one had hepatocellular carcinoma and two had cutaneous melanoma. Peripheral TCRbeta sequencing aimed to test whether ivuxolimab altered TCR sequence diversity and caused clonal T-cell expansion. The monotherapy dose-escalation portion (N of about 50 patients) of the phase I ivuxolimab trial is reported in the paper.

To sequence the TCRbeta CDR3 region, genomic DNA was isolated from the sorted cells. The immunoSEQ Assay was used to sequence the TCRbeta CDR3 regions. TCRdb retrieved this table from immuneACCESS and kept in-frame rearrangements only. Not all clones are present; in checked studies, unresolved V genes account for under half, and no reason is known for the remainder. The sample profile shows tens of thousands of clones; more than 85% of them were found once. 18% of the sample rests with the top ten. General findings and caveats noted by the study authors: After ivuxolimab, expanded clones were on average more numerous among CD8+ T cells than among CD4+ T cells. Antigen specificity was not determined for the clonally expanded peripheral T cells. At doses of 0.1 to 3.0 mg/kg, clonal expansion of both CD4+ and CD8+ T cells in blood was seen between baseline and week 6. Low levels of normalized T-cell clonal expansion were also shown by some nonresponding patients. Partial responders in the 0.1-3.0 mg/kg groups had among the lowest normalized peripheral clonal expansion, especially among CD8+ T cells.

The trial excluded patients who had a history of autoimmune disease or who were on systemic immunosuppression. Peripheral blood for TCR sequencing was collected from all dose cohorts at baseline, on cycle 4 day 1, and on cycle 7 day 1. Samples came from an open-label, multicenter, first-in-human phase I dose-escalation trial of ivuxolimab. The trial enrolled adults with locally advanced or metastatic head and neck squamous cell, hepatocellular, melanoma or renal cell carcinoma. Before TCR sequencing, CD4+ T cells and CD8+ T cells were sorted from peripheral blood as separate populations. Sample: CD4+ or CD8+ T cells sorted from blood, taken in a trial of the OX40 agonist ivuxolimab. The receptor's source is an adult with an advanced solid tumor such as melanoma, head and neck, liver or kidney cancer.

The CDR3 loop reads CASSTVPGPTYEQYF. At the DNA level, the sequence is TGTGCCAGCAGTACAGTACCGGGACCTACCTACGAGCAGTACTTC. The chain joins TRBV6-5 to TRBJ2-7, with a tentative D call of TRBD1 or TRBD2, each matching 5 bases. From the cysteine up to the phenylalanine, the CDR3 has a length of 15 residues. Only the CDR3 DNA stays, 45 bases, in frame from base 1. V is reduced by 5 bases and J by 2 bases, leaving a spacing of 16 bases between them. Based on the germline V gene, the CDR1 and CDR2 sequences are MNHEY and SVGAGI.